This T cell receptor beta chain was profiled in a study of CD8 T cells in ankylosing spondylitis (TCRdb year 2017). Some background on the complete study: The study set out to find disease-linked TCR variants by profiling T cell receptor beta repertoires in ankylosing spondylitis patients and healthy donors. The full study cohort was made up of about 25 ankylosing spondylitis patients and fewer than 120 healthy donors. Peripheral blood was sampled, and synovial fluid was also collected from ankylosing spondylitis patients. What the research found in general, with its limitations: Some motif variants were previously reported in synovial fluid and blood of reactive arthritis patients, suggesting common disease-initiation mechanisms. The disease-linked clones were reported as significantly enriched in matched synovial fluid samples from ankylosing spondylitis patients. In peripheral blood, the disease-linked clones were found at relatively low frequencies and had a CD8+ phenotype. A TCR beta motif made up of several highly homologous amino acid variants appeared to be characteristic of blood from ankylosing spondylitis patients.

Of note for this clonotype: No antigen is known for it. Base-call qualities are not available, and no considerably larger clone is one nucleotide away.

Instrument used: Illumina HiSeq 2500. Quantitative 5'-RACE with molecular barcodes was the method used to prepare the TCR beta libraries. The authors' pipeline ran thus. To identify disease-linked TCR variants, a new computational method was used, one built on a probabilistic model of VDJ rearrangement. The public reads were quality trimmed at Q25 with fastp and then assembled into clones with MiXCR by TCRdb, keeping productive beta chains. Each entry is one CDR3 protein sequence, shown with its most common DNA and genes. None of the V and J calls come from the authors' own analysis; TCRdb made them. In this sample the table shows fewer than 500,000 distinct CDR3 sequences, under 25% of which occur a single time. About 16% of the sample is taken by the ten largest. CDR1 MNHNS and CDR2 SASEGT were looked up in the germline V gene. Trimmed from V: 6 bases; trimmed from J: 0 bases; junction bases lacking a gene match: 10. Including the terminal cysteine and phenylalanine, the CDR3 comprises 16 residues. Of all the DNA, just the CDR3 is kept, 48 bases in frame from base 1.

Sequences were obtained from blood, either unsorted or a sorted T cell fraction (not recorded which). The TCR originated in a male donor with ankylosing spondylitis. Rearrangement joined TRBV6-1 to TRBJ2-7, with 8 bases in between that match TRBD2. The DNA sequence is as follows: TGTGCCAGCAGCCGAGGGTATAGCGGGATCTCCTACGAGCAGTACTTC. Translated, this gives CASSRGYSGISYEQYF.